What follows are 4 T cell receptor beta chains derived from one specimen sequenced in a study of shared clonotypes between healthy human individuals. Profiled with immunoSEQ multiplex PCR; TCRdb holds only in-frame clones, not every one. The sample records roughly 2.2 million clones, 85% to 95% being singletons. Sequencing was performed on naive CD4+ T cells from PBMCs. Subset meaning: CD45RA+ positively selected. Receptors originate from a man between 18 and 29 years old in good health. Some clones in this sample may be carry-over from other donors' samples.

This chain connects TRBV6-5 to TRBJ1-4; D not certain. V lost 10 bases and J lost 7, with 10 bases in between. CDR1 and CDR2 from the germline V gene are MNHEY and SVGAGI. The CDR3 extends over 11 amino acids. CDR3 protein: CATREFEKLFF. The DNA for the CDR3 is TGTGCCACCCGGGAGTTTGAAAAACTGTTTTTT.

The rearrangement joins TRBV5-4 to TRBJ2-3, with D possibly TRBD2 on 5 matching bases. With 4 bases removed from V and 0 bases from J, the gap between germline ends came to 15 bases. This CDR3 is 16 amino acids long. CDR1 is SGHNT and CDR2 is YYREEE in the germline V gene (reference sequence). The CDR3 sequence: CASSRRPGRSTDTQYF. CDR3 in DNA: TGTGCCAGCAGCCGGAGGCCAGGTCGAAGCACAGATACGCAGTATTTT.

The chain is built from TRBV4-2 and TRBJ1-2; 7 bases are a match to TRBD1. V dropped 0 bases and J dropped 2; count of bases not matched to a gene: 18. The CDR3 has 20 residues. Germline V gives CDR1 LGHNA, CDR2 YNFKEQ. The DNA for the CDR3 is TGTGCCAGCAGCCAAGATAAGGCAGCAGGGGGGACTTTAATAAACTATGGCTACACCTTC. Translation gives CASSQDKAAGGTLINYGYTF.

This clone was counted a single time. The CDR3 nucleotides are TGTGCCAGCAGCTTAGGGGTGTTCTGGGGCCAAGAGACCCAGTACTTC. This codes for CASSLGVFWGQETQYF. The rearrangement uses TRBV11-2 and TRBJ2-5; D remains ambiguous. Trimming pared 1 base from V and 1 base from J, leaving 13 bases between. Germline CDR1 reads SGHAT; CDR2 reads FQNNGV. The length of the CDR3 is 16 residues.